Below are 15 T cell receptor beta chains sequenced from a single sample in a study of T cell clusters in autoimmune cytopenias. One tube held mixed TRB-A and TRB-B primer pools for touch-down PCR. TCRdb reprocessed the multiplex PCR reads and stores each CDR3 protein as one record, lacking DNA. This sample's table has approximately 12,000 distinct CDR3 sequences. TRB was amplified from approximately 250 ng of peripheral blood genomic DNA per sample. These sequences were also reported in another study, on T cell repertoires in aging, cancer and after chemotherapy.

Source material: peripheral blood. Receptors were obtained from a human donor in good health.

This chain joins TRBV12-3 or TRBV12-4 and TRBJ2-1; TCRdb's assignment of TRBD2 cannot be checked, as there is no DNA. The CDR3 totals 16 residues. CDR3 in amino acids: CASSPRSERGYNEQFF.

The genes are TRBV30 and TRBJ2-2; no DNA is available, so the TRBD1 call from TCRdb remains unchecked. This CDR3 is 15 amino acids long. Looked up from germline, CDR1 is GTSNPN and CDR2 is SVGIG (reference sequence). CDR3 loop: CAWSGDRGFAGELFF.

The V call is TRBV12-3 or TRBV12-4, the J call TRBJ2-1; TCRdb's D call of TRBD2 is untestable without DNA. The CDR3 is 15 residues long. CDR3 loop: CASSFGTSGNDEQFF.

The CDR3 is CASSITTGGGEKLFF. The V and J genes are TRBV11-3 and TRBJ1-4; checking the TCRdb D call of TRBD1 is not possible without DNA. Per the germline V gene, CDR1 is SGHNT and CDR2 is YENEEA. The CDR3 loop spans 15 amino acids.

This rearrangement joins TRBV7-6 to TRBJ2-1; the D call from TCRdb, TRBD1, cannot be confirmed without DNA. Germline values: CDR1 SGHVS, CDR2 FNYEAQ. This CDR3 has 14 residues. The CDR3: CASSSPGRYNEQFF.

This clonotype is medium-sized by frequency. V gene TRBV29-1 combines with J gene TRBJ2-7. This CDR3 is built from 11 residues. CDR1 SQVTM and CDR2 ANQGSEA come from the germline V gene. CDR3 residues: CSAQSSYEQYF.

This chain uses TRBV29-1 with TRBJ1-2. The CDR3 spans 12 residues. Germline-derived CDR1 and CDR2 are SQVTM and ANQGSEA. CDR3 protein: CSFRRVSYGYTF.

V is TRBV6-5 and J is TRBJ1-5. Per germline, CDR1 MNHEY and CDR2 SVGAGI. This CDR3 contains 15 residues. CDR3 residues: CASSHHSGGNQPQHF.

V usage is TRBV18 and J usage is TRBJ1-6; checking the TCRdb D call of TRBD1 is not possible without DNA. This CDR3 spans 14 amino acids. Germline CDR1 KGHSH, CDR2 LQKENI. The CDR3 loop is CASSPGRNNSPLHF.

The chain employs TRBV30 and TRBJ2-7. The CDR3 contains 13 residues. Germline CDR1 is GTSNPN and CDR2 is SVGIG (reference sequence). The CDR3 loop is CAWSRQETYEQYF.

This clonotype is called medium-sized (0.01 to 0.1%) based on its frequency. The CDR3 is CASSIGLAIGGELFF. This chain uses TRBV19 with TRBJ2-2; with no DNA, the TCRdb D assignment of TRBD2 cannot be verified. The CDR3 has 15 amino acids. The V gene's germline CDR1 is LNHDA and CDR2 SQIVND (reference sequence). The variable domain in full, with the rest retrieved from reference TRBV19 and TRBJ2-2, is DGGITQSPKYLFRKEGQNVTLSCEQNLNHDAMYWYRQDPGQGLRLIYYSQIVNDFQKGDIAEGYSVSREKKESFPLTVTSAQKNPTAFYLCASSIGLAIGGELFFGEGSRLTVL.

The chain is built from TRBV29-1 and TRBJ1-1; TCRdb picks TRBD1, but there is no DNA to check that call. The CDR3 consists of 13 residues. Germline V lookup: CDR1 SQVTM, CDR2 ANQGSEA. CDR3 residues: CSVVLGQGTEAFF.

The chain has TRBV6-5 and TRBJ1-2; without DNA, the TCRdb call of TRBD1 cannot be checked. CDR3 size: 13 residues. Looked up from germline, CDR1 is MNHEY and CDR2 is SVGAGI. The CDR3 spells CASSRTGERGYTF.

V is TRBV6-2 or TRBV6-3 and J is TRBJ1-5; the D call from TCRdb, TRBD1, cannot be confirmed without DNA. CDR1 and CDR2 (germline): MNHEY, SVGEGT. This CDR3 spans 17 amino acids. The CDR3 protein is CASSPILAIQGDQPQHF.

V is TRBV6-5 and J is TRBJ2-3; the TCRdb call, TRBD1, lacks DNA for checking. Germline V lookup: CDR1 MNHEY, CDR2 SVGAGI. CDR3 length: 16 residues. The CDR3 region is CASSLADRRSTDTQYF.